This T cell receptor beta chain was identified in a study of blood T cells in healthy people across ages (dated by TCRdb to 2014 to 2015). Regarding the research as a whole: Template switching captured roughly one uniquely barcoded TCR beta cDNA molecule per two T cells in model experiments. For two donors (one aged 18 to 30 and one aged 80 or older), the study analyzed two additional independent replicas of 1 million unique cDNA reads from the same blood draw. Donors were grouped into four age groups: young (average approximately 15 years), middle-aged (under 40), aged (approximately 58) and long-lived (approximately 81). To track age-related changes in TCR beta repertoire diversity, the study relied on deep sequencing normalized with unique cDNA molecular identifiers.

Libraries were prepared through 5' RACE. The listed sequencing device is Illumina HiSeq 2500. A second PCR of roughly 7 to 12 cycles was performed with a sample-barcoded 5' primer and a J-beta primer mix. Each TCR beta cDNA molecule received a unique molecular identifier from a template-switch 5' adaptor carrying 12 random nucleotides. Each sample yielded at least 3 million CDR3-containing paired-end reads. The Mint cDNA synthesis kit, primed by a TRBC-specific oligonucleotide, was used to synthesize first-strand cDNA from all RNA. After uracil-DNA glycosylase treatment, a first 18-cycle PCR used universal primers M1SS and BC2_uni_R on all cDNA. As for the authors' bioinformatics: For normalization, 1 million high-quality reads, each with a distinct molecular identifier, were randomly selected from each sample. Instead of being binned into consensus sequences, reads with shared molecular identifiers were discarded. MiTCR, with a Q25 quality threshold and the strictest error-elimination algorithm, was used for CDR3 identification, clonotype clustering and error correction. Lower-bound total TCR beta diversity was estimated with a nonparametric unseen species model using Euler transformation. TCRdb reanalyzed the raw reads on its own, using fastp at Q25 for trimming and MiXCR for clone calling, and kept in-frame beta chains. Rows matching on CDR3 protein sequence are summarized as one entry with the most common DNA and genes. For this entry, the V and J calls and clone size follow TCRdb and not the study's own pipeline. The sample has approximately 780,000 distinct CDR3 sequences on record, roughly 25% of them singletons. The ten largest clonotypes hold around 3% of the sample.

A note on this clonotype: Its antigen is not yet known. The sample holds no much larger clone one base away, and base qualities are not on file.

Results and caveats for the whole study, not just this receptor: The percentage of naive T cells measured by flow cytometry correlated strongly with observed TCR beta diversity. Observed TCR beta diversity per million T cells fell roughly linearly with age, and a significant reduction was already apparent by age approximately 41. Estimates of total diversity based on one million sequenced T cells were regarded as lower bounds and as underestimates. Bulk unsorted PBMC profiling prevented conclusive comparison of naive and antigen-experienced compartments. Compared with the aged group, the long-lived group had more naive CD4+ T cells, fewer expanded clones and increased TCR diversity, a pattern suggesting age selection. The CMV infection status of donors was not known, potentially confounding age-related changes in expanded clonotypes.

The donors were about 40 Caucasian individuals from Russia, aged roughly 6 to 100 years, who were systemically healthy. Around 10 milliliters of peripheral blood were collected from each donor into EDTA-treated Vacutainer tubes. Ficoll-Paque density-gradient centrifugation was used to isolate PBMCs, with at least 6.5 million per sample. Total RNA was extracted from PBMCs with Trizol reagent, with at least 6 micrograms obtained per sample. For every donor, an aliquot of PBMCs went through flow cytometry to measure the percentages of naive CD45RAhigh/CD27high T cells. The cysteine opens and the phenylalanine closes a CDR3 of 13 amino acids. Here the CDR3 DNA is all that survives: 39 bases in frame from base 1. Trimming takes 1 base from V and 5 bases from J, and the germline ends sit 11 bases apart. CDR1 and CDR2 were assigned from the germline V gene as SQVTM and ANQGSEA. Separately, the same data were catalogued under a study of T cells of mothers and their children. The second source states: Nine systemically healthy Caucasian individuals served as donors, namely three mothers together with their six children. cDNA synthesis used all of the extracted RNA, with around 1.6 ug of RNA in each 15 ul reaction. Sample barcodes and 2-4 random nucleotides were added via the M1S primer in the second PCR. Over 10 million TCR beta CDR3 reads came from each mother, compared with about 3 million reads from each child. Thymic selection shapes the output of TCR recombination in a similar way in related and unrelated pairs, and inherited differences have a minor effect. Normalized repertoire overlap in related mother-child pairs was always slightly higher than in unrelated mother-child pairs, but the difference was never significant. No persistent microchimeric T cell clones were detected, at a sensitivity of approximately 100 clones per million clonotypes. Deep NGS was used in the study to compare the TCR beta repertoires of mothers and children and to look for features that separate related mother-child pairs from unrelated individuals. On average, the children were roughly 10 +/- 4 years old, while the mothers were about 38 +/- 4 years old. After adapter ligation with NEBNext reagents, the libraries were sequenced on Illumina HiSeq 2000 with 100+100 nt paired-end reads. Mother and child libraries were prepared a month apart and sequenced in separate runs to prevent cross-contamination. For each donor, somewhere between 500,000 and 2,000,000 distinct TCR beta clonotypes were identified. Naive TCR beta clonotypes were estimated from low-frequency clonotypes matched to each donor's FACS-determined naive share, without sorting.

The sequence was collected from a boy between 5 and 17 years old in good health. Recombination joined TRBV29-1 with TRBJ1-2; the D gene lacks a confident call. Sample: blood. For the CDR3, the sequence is CSVEVVVGYGYTF. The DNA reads TGCAGCGTTGAAGTCGTGGTCGGGTATGGCTACACCTTC.